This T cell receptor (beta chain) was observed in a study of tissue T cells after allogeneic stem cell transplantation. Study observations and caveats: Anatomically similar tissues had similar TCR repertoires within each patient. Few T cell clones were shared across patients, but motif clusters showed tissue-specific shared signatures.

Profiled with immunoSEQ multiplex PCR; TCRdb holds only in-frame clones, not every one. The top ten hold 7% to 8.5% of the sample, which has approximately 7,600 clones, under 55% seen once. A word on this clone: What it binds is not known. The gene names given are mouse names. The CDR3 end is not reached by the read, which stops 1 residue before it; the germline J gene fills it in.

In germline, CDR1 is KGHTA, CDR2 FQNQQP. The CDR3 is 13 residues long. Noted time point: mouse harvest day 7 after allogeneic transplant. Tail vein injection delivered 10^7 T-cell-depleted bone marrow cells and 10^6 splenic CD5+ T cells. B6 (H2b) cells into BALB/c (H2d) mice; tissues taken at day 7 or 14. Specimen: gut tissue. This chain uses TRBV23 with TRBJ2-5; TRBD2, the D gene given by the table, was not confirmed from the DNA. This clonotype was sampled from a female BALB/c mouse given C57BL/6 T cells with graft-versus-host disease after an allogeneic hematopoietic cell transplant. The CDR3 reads CSSSRLGGDTQYF. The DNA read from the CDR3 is TGCTCCAGCAGTCGACTGGGGGGAGACACCCAGTAC.